The clone carrying this TCR beta chain was seen a few times. This entry belongs to a study of blood T cell repertoires in COVID-19. The method was immunoSEQ multiplex PCR; TCRdb's version includes in-frame clones alone and lacks a portion of them. The sample contains approximately 160,000 clones, more than 80% of which appear only once. Sequences were obtained from peripheral blood. The TCR comes from a human donor in a cohort sampled during active COVID-19.

CDR3 amino acids: CASSSGGSLSEQYF. The CDR3 bases are TGCGCCAGCAGCTCGGGGGGCTCCCTCTCCGAGCAGTACTTC. The chain has TRBV5-1 and TRBJ2-7; tentative D call: TRBD2 (7 bases). There are 14 residues in the CDR3. Germline CDR1 and CDR2: SGHRS and YFSETQ. V dropped 3 bases and J dropped 6 bases, with 16 bases sitting between them.